This T cell receptor (beta chain) originates from a study of T-cell reconstitution after alpha-beta-depleted transplantation in children. This clonotype was picked up one time. The germline gives CDR1 SGHNT, CDR2 YYREEE (reference sequence). This CDR3 comprises 16 residues. The trim removed 4 bases at V and 0 bases at J, leaving 8 bases unmatched. TCRbeta library construction was performed incorporating unique molecular identifiers. Using its own MiXCR run on the PCR reads, TCRdb lists one record per CDR3 protein. The table has about 480,000 distinct CDR3 sequences, under 15% seen once. This material consisted of PBMCs from the stem cell graft donor, taken from the stem cell graft. This receptor was taken from a human donor who donated a stem cell graft to a child with combined immunodeficiency. The genes are TRBV5-4 and TRBJ1-1; TRBD1 matches 8 bases. Here the CDR3 DNA reads TGTGCCAGCAGCATGGACAGGGAATTAATGAACACTGAAGCTTTCTTT. Translated, it gives CASSMDRELMNTEAFF.